A few counts support the clone carrying this T cell receptor (beta chain). Antigen: not known. There are 14 residues in the CDR3. The V gene lost 2 bases and the J gene lost 7 bases, with 11 bases spanning the gap. Per germline, CDR1 MGHRA and CDR2 YSYEKL. The source of the sample is a study of T-cell memory formation after mild COVID-19. General observations from the study: Contracting CD4+ clones lay largely in CM and EM, with CD8+ ones residing in EMRA. Some clones that responded were present in memory (sampled pre-infection), which suggests cross-reactive memory joined.

5'RACE with constant-segment primers built TCRalpha and TCRbeta cDNA libraries with UMIs. A single record per CDR3 protein comes from TCRdb applying MiXCR to the 5' RACE reads. This table has hundreds of thousands of distinct CDR3 sequences, around 14% appearing once. This sequence joins TRBV4-1 and TRBJ2-2, with a tentative D call TRBD2 (5 bases). This clonotype originated in a man aged 18 to 30 who had mild COVID-19 (a few samples of this study predate the infection). Cell type and time point are not known. Sequenced: PBMCs or a T cell subset sorted from them (not recorded which). This chain's CDR3 is CASSQSTEGGELFF. DNA for the CDR3: TGCGCCAGCAGCCAAAGTACTGAGGGCGGGGAGCTGTTTTTT.